The rows below give T cell receptor beta chains drawn from one sample of a study of shared clonotypes between healthy human individuals. Sequenced by immunoSEQ multiplex PCR; TCRdb stores in-frame clones only, minus some. The profile shows roughly 1,600,000 clones, just under 99% of them singletons. The sequenced sample was naive CD4+ T cells sorted from blood. The receptors come from a man younger than 45 in good health. Both conserved end residues are part of each CDR3. The D gene is left open where the match is weak. The size of a clone is reported for some rows only, either as once, few or many, or as a class for expanded clones.

abundance	j_gene	d_gene	v_gene	CDR3nt	CDR3aa
NA	TRBJ2-7	NA	TRBV7-9	TGTGCCAGCAGGACTACAGGCTACGAGCAGTACTTC	CASRTTGYEQYF
NA	TRBJ2-7	TRBD2	TRBV30	TGTGCCTGGACTCCCCCACTAGCGGGATCCTACGAGCAGTACTTC	CAWTPPLAGSYEQYF
NA	TRBJ1-5	NA	TRBV2	TGTGCCAGCAGTGGGGGTCCCAATCAGCCCCAGCATTTT	CASSGGPNQPQHF
NA	TRBJ2-1	TRBD2	TRBV28	TGTGCCAGCACCCAAGCAGGACTAGCGGGAGTATACAATGAGCAGTTCTTC	CASTQAGLAGVYNEQFF
NA	TRBJ2-7	TRBD2	TRBV27	TGTGCCAGCAGTTTATCCCCGCCTAGCGGGCATTACTACGAGCAGTACTTC	CASSLSPPSGHYYEQYF
NA	TRBJ2-1	NA	TRBV14	TGTGCCAGCAGCCTCCTCGGGGGAGCGTCCTACAATGAGCAGTTCTTC	CASSLLGGASYNEQFF
NA	TRBJ1-1	NA	TRBV5-1	TGCGCCAGCAGCTTGGTCCCCTGGAACACTGAAGCTTTCTTT	CASSLVPWNTEAFF
NA	TRBJ2-1	NA	TRBV18	TGTGCCAGCTCACTAGCGCCGGTTCCGGCGAATGAGCAGTTCTTC	CASSLAPVPANEQFF
NA	TRBJ2-7	NA	TRBV19	TGTGCCAGTAGTAGACAGGTTGCCTACGAGCAGTACTTC	CASSRQVAYEQYF
NA	TRBJ2-3	NA	TRBV6-5	TGTGCCAGCAGGGACCGTTCGGGGCAGGGAGATACGCAGTATTTT	CASRDRSGQGDTQYF
NA	TRBJ1-1	TRBD1	TRBV19	TGTGCCAGTACCAAAACAGGGGCGGCGAACACTGAAGCTTTCTTT	CASTKTGAANTEAFF
NA	TRBJ1-1	NA	TRBV18	TGTGCCAGCTCAGCCGCCGCCTGGGGCGAAGCTTTCTTT	CASSAAAWGEAFF
NA	TRBJ1-4	NA	TRBV7-2	TGTGCCAGCAGCCCCAGAACAGCAACTAATGAAAAACTGTTTTTT	CASSPRTATNEKLFF
NA	TRBJ2-3	TRBD2	TRBV11-3	TGTGCCAGCAGCTTAGGGACTAGCGGGAGGTCTAGCACAGATACGCAGTATTTT	CASSLGTSGRSSTDTQYF
NA	TRBJ1-4	NA	TRBV28	TGTGCCAGCAGTTTAGCTTCACTAGGTTTCGGCGAAAAACTGTTTTTT	CASSLASLGFGEKLFF
NA	TRBJ2-5	TRBD1	TRBV6-5	TGTGCCAGCAGCCTTGGACAGGGGAAGAAGACCCAGTACTTC	CASSLGQGKKTQYF
NA	TRBJ1-3	NA	TRBV6-1	TGTGCCAGCAGTGGCTGGGGCGTCTCTGGAAACACCATATATTTT	CASSGWGVSGNTIYF
NA	TRBJ2-3	TRBD2	TRBV9	TGTGCCAGCAGCGTGACTAGCGGGACAGATACGCAGTATTTT	CASSVTSGTDTQYF
NA	TRBJ2-2	NA	TRBV29-1	TGCAGCGCGGCCAGGAGCTCTCGAGGGGAGCTGTTTTTT	CSAARSSRGELFF
NA	TRBJ1-3	NA	TRBV7-9	TGTGCCAGCAGCTTAGCAGGGTCTGGAAACACCATATATTTT	CASSLAGSGNTIYF
NA	TRBJ1-2	NA	TRBV5-4	TGTGCCAGCAGCTTTTCACAGACTCCTAACTATGGCTACACCTTC	CASSFSQTPNYGYTF
NA	TRBJ2-7	TRBD2	TRBV9	TGTGCCAGCAGCGTAGAACTAGCGGGAGCTTTCTACGAGCAGTACTTC	CASSVELAGAFYEQYF
NA	TRBJ2-1	TRBD2	TRBV6-1	TGTGCCAGCAGTGAAGGACTAGCGGGAGCCATCTACAATGAGCAGTTCTTC	CASSEGLAGAIYNEQFF
NA	TRBJ2-7	NA	TRBV5-4	TGTGCCAGCAGCCGGGACGGTACCTACGAGCAGTACTTC	CASSRDGTYEQYF
NA	TRBJ2-1	NA	TRBV4-2	TGTGCCAGCAGCCAAGATGGTCCACCCCAGGACAATGAGCAGTTCTTC	CASSQDGPPQDNEQFF
NA	TRBJ2-1	TRBD2	TRBV30	TGTGCCTGGAGTGCGGGACTAGGATACAATGAGCAGTTCTTC	CAWSAGLGYNEQFF
NA	TRBJ2-7	TRBD2	TRBV11-2	TGTGCCAGCAGCCAGCGGAGCGGGACCCCCGACGACTACGAGCAGTACTTC	CASSQRSGTPDDYEQYF
NA	TRBJ1-3	NA	TRBV6-5	TGTGCCAGCAGTTACTCTGGGGGCTTCTCTGGAAACACCATATATTTT	CASSYSGGFSGNTIYF
NA	TRBJ2-5	NA	TRBV7-3	TGTGCCAGCAGCTTAATAGGGATGGAGACCCAGTACTTC	CASSLIGMETQYF
NA	TRBJ1-2	NA	TRBV5-1	TGCGCCAGCAGCCCTGGGGACTCGCAGGGCTACACCTTC	CASSPGDSQGYTF
once	TRBJ2-1	NA	TRBV5-1	TGCGCCAGTCGTAGCGGCTTCTACAATGAGCAGTTCTTC	CASRSGFYNEQFF
NA	TRBJ2-7	TRBD2	TRBV7-9	TGTGCCAGCAGCCAAAGGAGACTAGCGGGAGGATTGTCCTACGAGCAGTACTTC	CASSQRRLAGGLSYEQYF
NA	TRBJ1-2	NA	TRBV28	TGTGCCAGCAGCGCAGGGACCTTCTATGGCTACACCTTC	CASSAGTFYGYTF
NA	TRBJ2-1	NA	TRBV9	TGTGCCAGCAGCCCTGGGGCTAGCGTTTACAATGAGCAGTTCTTC	CASSPGASVYNEQFF
NA	TRBJ2-7	NA	TRBV29-1	TGCAGCGTTGGGTCCGCTGAGCAGTACTTC	CSVGSAEQYF
NA	TRBJ2-7	TRBD2	TRBV6-5	TGTGCCAGCAGTTACACCCTACTAGCGGGAGCCTACGAGCAGTACTTC	CASSYTLLAGAYEQYF
NA	TRBJ2-3	TRBD2	TRBV5-1	TGCGCCAGCAGTTCTCGACTAGCGGGGGTATATCCCTTCACAGATACGCAGTATTTT	CASSSRLAGVYPFTDTQYF
NA	TRBJ2-2	NA	TRBV4-1	TGCGCCAGCAGCTACAAGATCAATCGGGGCACCGGGGAGCTGTTTTTT	CASSYKINRGTGELFF
NA	TRBJ2-3	NA	TRBV1	TGCACCAGCAGCCAAGTACCAGGCGGCAGGGTAGATACGCAGTATTTT	CTSSQVPGGRVDTQYF
NA	TRBJ2-1	TRBD1	TRBV19	TGTGCCAGTAGATCAGGGGGCGGATTTTGGAATGAGCAGTTCTTC	CASRSGGGFWNEQFF
NA	TRBJ1-2	NA	TRBV25-1	TGTGCCAGCAGTGAATTGGGCTGGGGCTACACCTTC	CASSELGWGYTF
NA	TRBJ1-5	NA	TRBV15	TGTGCCACCAGCTCCCTCGAAAGGGGCAGGGGTGGGTATCAGCCCCAGCATTTT	CATSSLERGRGGYQPQHF
once	TRBJ1-5	NA	TRBV11-1	TGTGCCGGCAGCTTGGGCTTGGGTCAGCCCCAGCATTTT	CAGSLGLGQPQHF
NA	TRBJ2-2	NA	TRBV11-2	TGTGCCAGCAGCTTCCGTGGGACAAACACCGGGGAGCTGTTTTTT	CASSFRGTNTGELFF
once	TRBJ1-2	NA	TRBV5-4	TGTGCCAGCAGCCGCCGGCTAAGGGACGATTTTCGACATGGCTACACCTTC	CASSRRLRDDFRHGYTF
NA	TRBJ1-5	NA	TRBV4-2	TGTGCCAGCAGCCAGGGAGAAGGGAATCAGCCCCAGCATTTT	CASSQGEGNQPQHF
once	TRBJ2-5	NA	TRBV5-1	TGCGCCAGCAGTTCTAGGGGTGTAAGACGCCAAGAGACCCAGTACTTC	CASSSRGVRRQETQYF
NA	TRBJ2-7	NA	TRBV27	TGTGCCAGCAGTCCTCCTCGCTGGGAAACCTACGAGCAGTACTTC	CASSPPRWETYEQYF
NA	TRBJ2-1	TRBD2	TRBV27	TGTGCCAGTCAGAGCTGGGGACTAGCTAACAATGAGCAGTTCTTC	CASQSWGLANNEQFF
NA	TRBJ2-1	TRBD2	TRBV7-2	TGTGCCAGCAGCTTAGGCCTAGCGGGAGTCAATGAGCAGTTCTTC	CASSLGLAGVNEQFF
NA	TRBJ1-1	TRBD1	TRBV5-1	TGCGCCAGCAGCGTAATGACAGGGGGGAACACTGAAGCTTTCTTT	CASSVMTGGNTEAFF
NA	TRBJ2-7	NA	TRBV7-9	TGTGCCAGCAGCTTAAGACCTAGCGCGACCGGACCTATCGAGCAGTACTTC	CASSLRPSATGPIEQYF
NA	TRBJ1-5	NA	TRBV6-5	TGTGCCAGCAGTCCTAGACCCGGGAGCAATCAGCCCCAGCATTTT	CASSPRPGSNQPQHF
NA	TRBJ2-3	NA	TRBV9	TGTGCCAGCAGCGTAGCTCGGAGTACCACGAAAATGTCCGACACAGATACGCAGTATTTT	CASSVARSTTKMSDTDTQYF
few	TRBJ1-1	TRBD1	TRBV19	TGTGCCAGTAGTCCCCGACAGGGGTTTGAAGCTTTCTTT	CASSPRQGFEAFF
NA	TRBJ2-1	TRBD2	TRBV18	TGTGCCAGCTCACCCCCTAGCGGGAGCTCCTACAATGAGCAGTTCTTC	CASSPPSGSSYNEQFF